The T cell receptor beta chain under discussion was sequenced for a study of T-cell memory formation after mild COVID-19. As to this clonotype: Its antigen remains unknown.

The V and J ends lost 8 bases and 6 bases respectively, with 11 bases between them. The CDR3 has 12 amino acids. Germline-derived CDR1 and CDR2 are SNHLY and FYNNEI. General study findings and limits: Chiefly within CM and EM were the contracting CD4+ clones; CD8+ ones were within EMRA. In pre-infection memory, a portion of responding clones appeared, which suggested that cross-reactive memory joined.

From 5'RACE with constant-segment primers came TCR alpha and TCR beta cDNA libraries that carried sample barcodes and UMIs. TCRdb called the 5' RACE reads again in MiXCR, with one record for every CDR3 protein. Of 200,000 to 250,000 distinct CDR3 sequences listed, just over 9.5% were seen once; the top ten hold 3.5%. V gene TRBV2 combines with J gene TRBJ2-4; D not certain. Material for sequencing was PBMCs or a T cell subset sorted from them (not recorded which). The clonotype was recovered from a man between 18 and 35 years old who had mild COVID-19 (a few samples of this study predate the infection). Cell type and time point are not known. The CDR3: CASSPDRNIQYF. Written as DNA, the CDR3 is TGTGCCAGCTCCCCCGACCGAAACATTCAGTACTTC.